The 32 T cell receptor beta chains below all came from one sample that was sequenced in a study of control samples from healthy donors and cancer patients. TCRdb's copy holds only in-frame clones and misses some; the assay was immunoSEQ multiplex PCR. The table lists about 55,000 clones, more than 95% of them singletons. Sequencing was done on a sample of blood. The receptors come from a woman under 30 in good health.

V and J are TRBV7-9 and TRBJ1-6, with unresolved D. Germline V lookup: CDR1 SEHNR, CDR2 FQNEAQ (reference sequence). The CDR3 runs to 15 residues. V dropped 1 base and J dropped 8 bases, with 12 bases sitting between them. CDR3 amino acids: CASSLGPGRDSPLHF. The CDR3 nucleotides read TGTGCCAGCAGCTTAGGTCCGGGGAGGGATTCACCCCTCCACTTT. Together with reference TRBV7-9 and TRBJ1-6, the CDR3 gives the full variable domain: DTGVSQNPRHKITKRGQNVTFRCDPISEHNRLYWYRQTLGQGPEFLTYFQNEAQLEKSRLLSDRFSAERPKGSFSTLEIQRTEQGDSAMYLCASSLGPGRDSPLHFGNGTRLTVT.

This rearrangement joins TRBV28 to TRBJ1-1; maybe TRBD1 (5 bases). The CDR3 is made up of 12 amino acids. Trimming stripped 4 bases from V and 10 bases from J, with 13 bases between. Germline lookup yields CDR1 MDHEN and CDR2 SYDVKM. The CDR3 DNA sequence: TGTGCCAGCAGTTCGAGGGGCCGTGGAGCTTTCTTT. It translates to CASSSRGRGAFF.

This clone appeared a single time. The V gene is TRBV9, the J gene TRBJ2-7; D unclear. With 0 bases removed from V and 5 bases from J, the gap between germline ends came to 9 bases. Germline assignment: CDR1 SGDLS and CDR2 YYNGEE. This CDR3 has 13 residues. The CDR3 coding sequence is TGTGCCAGCAGCGTAGCCGGGTGGAACGAGCAGTACTTC. This sequence encodes CASSVAGWNEQYF.

V gene TRBV28 combines with J gene TRBJ1-3; unclear D gene. Trimming took 2 bases from V and 3 from J, leaving 2 bases between them. CDR3 size: 12 residues. CDR1 MDHEN and CDR2 SYDVKM come from the germline V gene. For the CDR3, the DNA is TGTGCCAGCAGTTTACTTGGAAACACCATATATTTT. As protein: CASSLLGNTIYF.

This clone was observed a single time. The chain is built from TRBV7-2 and TRBJ2-1, with D maybe TRBD2 (6 bases). The CDR3 extends over 14 amino acids. Germline V gene data show CDR1 as SGHTA and CDR2 as FQGNSA. Trimming removed 2 bases at V and 3 bases at J, with 8 bases between. The CDR3 is CASSLLGGYNEQFF. As DNA, the CDR3 is TGTGCCAGCAGCTTACTGGGGGGCTACAATGAGCAGTTCTTC.

V and J are TRBV27 and TRBJ1-4, with a weak D call TRBD1 (6 bases). Germline V gene lookup returns CDR1 MNHEY and CDR2 SMNVEV (reference sequence). The CDR3 sequence is 14 residues long. The V gene lost 6 bases and the J gene lost 8 bases, with 16 bases spanning the gap. CDR3 sequence: CASRRNRDGEKLFF. In DNA, the CDR3 is TGTGCCAGCAGGCGAAACAGGGATGGGGAAAAACTGTTTTTT.

V and J are TRBV27 and TRBJ1-6; D is unclear. The CDR3 has 15 amino acids. With 4 bases removed from V and 7 bases from J, the gap between germline ends came to 14 bases. Germline V gene lookup returns CDR1 MNHEY and CDR2 SMNVEV (reference sequence). The CDR3 nucleotides read TGTGCCAGCAGTTACGAGAGTAAGGGAAATTCACCCCTCCACTTT. Protein sequence: CASSYESKGNSPLHF.

The chain employs TRBV9 and TRBJ1-6, with D perhaps TRBD1 (5 bases). Trimming cost V 0 bases and J 6 bases, with 10 bases left between them. The CDR3 length is 15 residues. Germline loops: CDR1 SGDLS, CDR2 YYNGEE. In DNA form, the CDR3 reads TGTGCCAGCAGCGTAGGCAGGGCCGGTAATTCACCCCTCCACTTT. Amino acids: CASSVGRAGNSPLHF. Drawing the rest from reference TRBV9 and TRBJ1-6, the complete variable domain is DSGVTQTPKHLITATGQRVTLRCSPRSGDLSVYWYQQSLDQGLQFLIQYYNGEERAKGNILERFSAQQFPDLHSELNLSSLELGDSALYFCASSVGRAGNSPLHFGNGTRLTVT.

The gene calls are TRBV10-2 and TRBJ2-1, with 9 bases fitting TRBD1. V gave up 8 bases and J gave up 6 bases; unmatched junction bases: 8. This CDR3 has 14 amino acids. Germline V CDR1 and CDR2: WSHSY, SAAADI. This CDR3 is CASHSGQGRNEQFF. DNA for the CDR3: TGCGCCAGCCACTCCGGACAGGGGCGCAATGAGCAGTTCTTC.

This chain links TRBV2 with TRBJ1-1; 7 bases match TRBD1. The CDR3 totals 14 residues. CDR1 is SNHLY and CDR2 is FYNNEI in the germline V gene. The V and J ends lost 1 base and 4 bases, in that order; junction bases with no gene match: 3. The CDR3 loop reads CASSEGWDSTEAFF. The DNA for the CDR3 is TGTGCCAGCAGTGAAGGGTGGGACAGCACTGAAGCTTTCTTT. The full variable domain, in which reference TRBV2 and TRBJ1-1 provide the parts outside the CDR3, is EPEVTQTPSHQVTQMGQEVILRCVPISNHLYFYWYRQILGQKVEFLVSFYNNEISEKSEIFDDQFSVERPDGSNFTLKIRSTKLEDSAMYFCASSEGWDSTEAFFGQGTRLTVV.

The chain is built from TRBV19 and TRBJ2-2, with 9 bases matching TRBD1. This CDR3 is 17 amino acids long. V shed 0 bases, J shed 6 bases, and the junction held 8 bases outside the gene matches. Germline CDR1 reads LNHDA; CDR2 reads SQIVND (reference sequence). Here the CDR3 DNA reads TGTGCCAGTAGTATAGATCTGGACAGGGGATGGGCCGGGGAGCTGTTTTTT. Protein sequence: CASSIDLDRGWAGELFF.

This CDR3 is CASSLGWTYNSPLHF. In DNA, the CDR3 is TGTGCCAGCAGCTTAGGGTGGACCTATAATTCACCCCTCCACTTT. The chain combines TRBV6-5 with TRBJ1-6; no reliable D call. The germline CDR1 and CDR2 sequences are MNHEY and SVGAGI. The CDR3 length is 15 residues. V lost 6 bases and J 2 bases, leaving 11 bases between the germline ends.

The chain employs TRBV11-2 and TRBJ2-4; D is possibly TRBD1 (5 bases). Germline CDR1 SGHAT, CDR2 FQNNGV. V dropped 3 bases and J dropped 3 bases, with 6 bases sitting between them. This CDR3 has 13 residues. Here the CDR3 reads CASSFDSKNIQYF. The CDR3 DNA reads as TGTGCCAGCAGCTTCGACAGCAAAAACATTCAGTACTTC.

This rearrangement joins TRBV27 to TRBJ1-1, with no clear D. This CDR3 is 14 amino acids long. Germline loops: CDR1 MNHEY, CDR2 SMNVEV (reference sequence). V shed 4 bases and J shed 3 bases, with 12 bases lying between them. The CDR3 spells CASSYGPSYTEAFF. The CDR3 DNA sequence: TGTGCCAGCAGTTACGGGCCCTCATACACTGAAGCTTTCTTT.

This chain connects TRBV9 to TRBJ2-1, with 7 bases lining up with TRBD2. The V segment lost 2 bases and the J segment 5 bases; nucleotides outside the gene matches: 4. The CDR3 is 14 residues long. Per germline, CDR1 SGDLS and CDR2 YYNGEE. The CDR3 DNA sequence: TGTGCCAGCAGCGTCGGGGGGTTAGACAATGAGCAGTTCTTC. Its translation is CASSVGGLDNEQFF.

The chain couples TRBV2 to TRBJ1-1; the D is unclear. The germline gives CDR1 SNHLY, CDR2 FYNNEI. The CDR3 has 10 residues. The V end lost 6 bases, the J end lost 6 bases, and 5 bases lay between the germline ends. DNA for the CDR3: TGTGCCAGCAGGAAGGCTGAAGCTTTCTTT. The encoded protein is CASRKAEAFF.

Here the CDR3 reads CASSYTENTEAFF. The DNA for the CDR3 is TGTGCCAGCAGTTATACGGAGAACACTGAAGCTTTCTTT. J is TRBJ1-1 and V is TRBV2, with unresolved D. Germline V lookup: CDR1 SNHLY, CDR2 FYNNEI. This CDR3 spans 13 amino acids. V lost 5 bases and J 1 base, leaving 8 bases between the germline ends.

The chain combines TRBV29-1 with TRBJ2-3; D not certain. CDR3 length equals 14 residues. Trimming took off 6 bases at V and 2 bases at J, with 15 bases between the two ends. CDR1 SQVTM and CDR2 ANQGSEA come from the germline V gene. The CDR3 coding sequence is TGCAGCGTCACGGAAGCTAGTTTCACAGATACGCAGTATTTT. This encodes CSVTEASFTDTQYF.

This sequence joins TRBV13 and TRBJ2-7, with D possibly being TRBD2 (6 bases). Per germline, CDR1 PRHDT and CDR2 FYEKMQ (reference sequence). Trimming shortened V by 5 bases and J by 1 base, and 15 bases separated the two germline ends. The CDR3 runs to 15 residues. CDR3 in amino acids: CASSRGSPRSYEQYF. In DNA, the CDR3 is TGTGCCAGCAGCCGGGGGTCTCCAAGATCCTACGAGCAGTACTTC.

The CDR3 sequence is CASSLSGGAPPYNEQFF. CDR3 nucleotide sequence: TGTGCCAGCAGTTTGAGCGGGGGGGCCCCCCCCTACAATGAGCAGTTCTTC. The V call is TRBV6-2 or TRBV6-3, the J call TRBJ2-1; TRBD2 agrees at 10 bases. V trimming: 4 bases; J trimming: 2 bases; junction bases outside the gene matches: 8. Germline loops: CDR1 MNHEY, CDR2 SVGEGT. CDR3 length: 17 amino acids.

The gene calls are TRBV6-5 and TRBJ2-7, with D perhaps TRBD1 (5 bases). Trimming removed 2 bases from V and 3 bases from J, with 5 bases in between. CDR3 size: 12 residues. CDR1 is MNHEY, CDR2 SVGAGI, per germline. CDR3 residues: CASSYDSYEQYF. CDR3 nucleotides: TGTGCCAGCAGTTACGACAGCTACGAGCAGTACTTC.

CDR3 in amino acids: CASTPGSGGAYNEQFF. DNA of the CDR3: TGTGCCAGCACTCCGGGGAGCGGGGGGGCCTACAATGAGCAGTTCTTC. This rearrangement joins TRBV28 to TRBJ2-1; 10 nucleotides agree with TRBD2. Germline V gene data show CDR1 as MDHEN and CDR2 as SYDVKM. The CDR3 covers 16 residues. After removal of 7 bases from V and 2 bases from J, the junction contained 8 bases not matched to a gene.

V gene TRBV3-1 (or the pseudogene TRBV3-2) combines with J gene TRBJ2-1; 7 bases line up with TRBD1. V gave up 4 bases and J gave up 6 bases; unmatched junction bases: 9. Germline values: CDR1 LGHDT, CDR2 YNNKEL (reference sequence). The CDR3 length is 15 residues. The CDR3 bases are TGTGCCAGCAGCCTAGGGGGCCTCGAAGTCAATGAGCAGTTCTTC. Translated: CASSLGGLEVNEQFF.

The gene calls are TRBV6-5 and TRBJ1-2; no clear D. The CDR3 totals 14 residues. Germline assignment: CDR1 MNHEY and CDR2 SVGAGI. V shed 6 bases and J shed 6 bases, with 17 bases lying between them. CDR3 coding DNA: TGTGCCAGCAGAATGGGGTCAGCTCGAGATGGCTACACCTTC. Translation: CASRMGSARDGYTF.

This sequence joins TRBV7-9 and TRBJ1-1; TRBD1 is a possible D gene (6 bases). Germline lookup yields CDR1 SEHNR and CDR2 FQNEAQ (reference sequence). V lost 5 bases and J lost 1, with 14 bases in between. The CDR3 is 15 residues long. CDR3 DNA sequence: TGTGCCAGCAGCCCCTACTGGGACAAGAACACTGAAGCTTTCTTT. Protein: CASSPYWDKNTEAFF.

The chain carries TRBV5-1 and TRBJ1-2, with a possible D match to TRBD1 (5 bases). This CDR3 region has 16 residues. The germline CDR1 and CDR2 sequences are SGHRS and YFSETQ. Trimming left V 4 bases short and J 7 bases short, with 23 bases between. The CDR3 region is CASSPSPRDGNSGYTF. In DNA form, the CDR3 reads TGCGCCAGCAGCCCTAGCCCCAGGGACGGAAACAGTGGCTACACCTTC.

This clone was recorded once. The genes are TRBV28 and TRBJ2-5; unclear D gene. The CDR3 runs 11 residues. Trimming cost V 7 bases and J 7 bases, with 10 bases left between them. Germline V gene data show CDR1 as MDHEN and CDR2 as SYDVKM. In DNA form, the CDR3 reads TGTGCCAGCACCGAGACGAGGACCCAGTACTTC. Translating it yields CASTETRTQYF.

The chain employs TRBV5-6 and TRBJ2-7, with D possibly being TRBD1 or TRBD2 (6 bases each). V was pared by 2 bases and J by 12 bases, with 18 bases between. The length of the CDR3 is 13 residues. CDR1 SGHDT and CDR2 YYEEEE come from the germline V gene. CDR3 protein: CASSLTGTGPWYF. The CDR3 bases are TGTGCCAGCAGCTTAACAGGGACTGGTCCTTGGTACTTC.

The J gene is TRBJ2-7, the V gene TRBV4-1; 7 bases are shared with TRBD2. CDR3 length: 14 amino acids. Germline V lookup: CDR1 MGHRA, CDR2 YSYEKL. V dropped 3 bases and J dropped 2; count of bases not matched to a gene: 4. The CDR3 DNA reads TGCGCCAGCAGCCATAAAAGCGGGGCCTACGAGCAGTACTTC. Protein product: CASSHKSGAYEQYF.

V usage is TRBV30 and J usage is TRBJ1-3; D is undetermined. Trimming left V 4 bases short and J 2 bases short, with 12 bases between. This CDR3 contains 14 residues. Per the germline V gene, CDR1 is GTSNPN and CDR2 is SVGIG (reference sequence). Written as DNA, the CDR3 is TGTGCCTGGATTGGGCCCGGGGCTGGAAACACCATATATTTT. This translates into CAWIGPGAGNTIYF.

This clone was detected once. The rearrangement joins TRBV11-3 to TRBJ2-5, with D unclear. The CDR3 runs 12 residues. Trimming shortened V by 0 bases and J by 3 bases, and 2 bases separated the two germline ends. The germline CDR1 and CDR2 sequences are SGHNT and YENEEA. This CDR3 is CASSLDKETQYF. CDR3 DNA sequence: TGTGCCAGCAGCTTAGATAAAGAGACCCAGTACTTC.

The chain links TRBV28 to TRBJ2-2; D gene uncertain. Trimming took 6 bases from V and 4 from J, leaving 12 bases between them. The CDR3 length is 14 residues. Germline-derived CDR1 and CDR2 are MDHEN and SYDVKM. The CDR3: CASRYSRATGELFF. The CDR3 region has the DNA TGTGCCAGCAGGTATTCAAGGGCCACCGGGGAGCTGTTTTTT. Full variable domain (remainder filled in from reference TRBV28 and TRBJ2-2): DVKVTQSSRYLVKRTGEKVFLECVQDMDHENMFWYRQDPGLGLRLIYFSYDVKMKEKGDIPEGYSVSREKKERFSLILESASTNQTSMYLCASRYSRATGELFFGEGSRLTVL.